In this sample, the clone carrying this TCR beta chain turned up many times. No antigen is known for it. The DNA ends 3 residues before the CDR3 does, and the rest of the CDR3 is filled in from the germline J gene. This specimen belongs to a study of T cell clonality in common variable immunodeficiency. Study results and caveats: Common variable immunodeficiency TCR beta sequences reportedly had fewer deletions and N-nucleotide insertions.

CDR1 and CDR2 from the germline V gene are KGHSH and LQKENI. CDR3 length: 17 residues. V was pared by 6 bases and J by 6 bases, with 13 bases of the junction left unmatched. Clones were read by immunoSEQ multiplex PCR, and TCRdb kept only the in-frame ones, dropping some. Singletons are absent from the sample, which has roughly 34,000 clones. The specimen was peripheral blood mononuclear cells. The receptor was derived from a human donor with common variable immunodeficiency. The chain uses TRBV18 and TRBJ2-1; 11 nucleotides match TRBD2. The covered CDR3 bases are TGTGCCAGCTCCCTAAGAGGTCTAGCGGGAGGAACCAATGAG. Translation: CASSLRGLAGGTNE. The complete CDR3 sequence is CASSLRGLAGGTNEQFF.